This T cell receptor (beta chain) was identified during a study of blood T cells in healthy people across ages. Alongside a J-beta primer mix, a sample-barcoded 5' primer served in a second PCR lasting 7 to 11 cycles. TCRdb fed the 5' RACE reads into MiXCR, producing one record per CDR3 protein. This table holds around 790,000 distinct CDR3 sequences, under 45% found once. This clonotype was seen only a few times. The sample consisted of blood. This TCR was recovered from a man aged 55 to 70 in good health.

The CDR3 region is CSGNAGYGYTF. The CDR3, as DNA: TGCAGCGGCAACGCAGGCTATGGCTACACCTTC. The J gene is TRBJ1-2, the V gene TRBV29-1, with D uncertain. Germline V gives CDR1 SQVTM, CDR2 ANQGSEA. Trimming cost V 7 bases and J 4 bases, with 10 bases left between them. The CDR3 extends over 11 amino acids.